The 17 T cell receptor beta chains in this list originate from one sample, sequenced in a study of blood T cell repertoires in COVID-19. Clones were read by immunoSEQ multiplex PCR, and TCRdb kept only the in-frame ones, dropping some. The sample has about 260,000 clones, about 88% seen once; the top ten hold around 4.1%. Sequencing was carried out using PBMCs or T cells enriched from blood (not recorded which). The receptors here all came from a man younger than 40 with acute COVID-19.

The chain links TRBV19 to TRBJ2-2; D may be TRBD2 (5 bases). CDR1 and CDR2 (germline): LNHDA, SQIVND (reference sequence). The V end lost 7 bases, the J end lost 7 bases, and 13 bases lay between the germline ends. CDR3 length: 13 amino acids. CDR3 protein: CASTPWAGGELFF. In DNA form, the CDR3 reads TGTGCCAGTACCCCCTGGGCGGGCGGGGAGCTGTTTTTT.

This sequence joins TRBV30 and TRBJ1-6; tentative D call: TRBD1 (5 bases). V shed 0 bases and J shed 6 bases, with 9 bases lying between them. Per the germline V gene, CDR1 is GTSNPN and CDR2 is SVGIG (reference sequence). The CDR3 covers 14 residues. The CDR3: CAWSVGQLNSPLHF. The CDR3, as DNA: TGTGCCTGGAGTGTGGGGCAGCTTAATTCACCCCTCCACTTT.

The chain combines TRBV29-1 with TRBJ2-5, with D possibly matching TRBD2 (5 bases). CDR3 length: 15 amino acids. V dropped 7 bases and J dropped 1 base, with 19 bases sitting between them. Germline V lookup: CDR1 SQVTM, CDR2 ANQGSEA. CDR3 nucleotide sequence: TGCAGCGGATACAACCTGGGCGGGCTCCAAGAGACCCAGTACTTC. This translates into CSGYNLGGLQETQYF.

The chain couples TRBV6-2 or TRBV6-3 to TRBJ2-1, with D maybe TRBD1 (5 bases). The germline gives CDR1 MNHEY, CDR2 SVGEGT. Trimming stripped 0 bases from V and 6 bases from J, with 12 bases between. The CDR3 loop spans 15 amino acids. This chain's CDR3 is CASSYSSRGGNEQFF. CDR3 in DNA: TGTGCCAGCAGTTACTCGAGTAGGGGCGGCAATGAGCAGTTCTTC.

The chain has TRBV7-2 and TRBJ2-3; TRBD2 matches at 9 bases. The CDR3 runs 15 residues. Unmatched junction bases numbered 4, after V lost 6 bases and J lost 0 bases. CDR1 and CDR2 from the germline V gene are SGHTA and FQGNSA. The CDR3 loop reads CASRDSGRSTDTQYF. The CDR3 DNA reads TGTGCCAGCAGGGATAGCGGGAGAAGCACAGATACGCAGTATTTT.

The chain recombines TRBV28 with TRBJ2-3; 16 bases align to TRBD2. The trim removed 6 bases at V and 4 bases at J, leaving 16 bases unmatched. This CDR3 has 20 amino acids. The germline gives CDR1 MDHEN, CDR2 SYDVKM. This CDR3 reads CASRPRAQGLAGGPPDTQYF. CDR3 bases: TGTGCCAGCAGACCCAGGGCACAGGGACTAGCGGGGGGGCCCCCAGATACGCAGTATTTT.

CDR3 coding DNA: TGTGCCAGCTCGATCGGGGGTTTCACCGGGGAGCTGTTTTTT. It codes for CASSIGGFTGELFF. The rearrangement links TRBV27 to TRBJ2-2, with D possibly TRBD2 on 6 matching bases. The CDR3 is 14 amino acids. Germline loops: CDR1 MNHEY, CDR2 SMNVEV (reference sequence). Trimming took off 8 bases at V and 4 bases at J, with 14 bases between the two ends.

This chain uses TRBV7-7 with TRBJ2-5, with unresolved D. The V gene lost 0 bases and the J gene lost 5 bases, with 10 bases spanning the gap. CDR1 is SSHAT, CDR2 FNYEAQ, per germline (reference sequence). This CDR3 has 14 amino acids. CDR3 sequence: CASSLALAGETQYF. DNA of the CDR3: TGTGCCAGCAGCTTAGCGCTTGCCGGTGAGACCCAGTACTTC.

The chain recombines TRBV2 with TRBJ1-2, with D possibly being TRBD1 (5 bases). The CDR3 has 13 residues. Per germline, CDR1 SNHLY and CDR2 FYNNEI. The ends were cut back, 4 bases at V and 4 bases at J, with 10 bases in the middle. The CDR3 loop is CASSVFQGYGYTF. The CDR3 bases are TGTGCCAGCAGTGTATTTCAGGGCTATGGCTACACCTTC.

DNA for the CDR3: TGTGCCAGCAGTTTGGCGGGCAGGATCTACGAGCAGTACGTC. The encoded protein is CASSLAGRIYEQYV. The gene calls are TRBV9 and TRBJ2-7; a possible D gene is TRBD2 (5 bases). Germline CDR1 reads SGDLS; CDR2 reads YYNGEE. This CDR3 spans 14 amino acids. V dropped 5 bases and J dropped 3 bases, with 15 bases sitting between them.

This chain links TRBV19 with TRBJ2-3; D is perhaps TRBD2 (6 bases). Germline assignment: CDR1 LNHDA and CDR2 SQIVND (reference sequence). The length of the CDR3 is 12 residues. Trimming took 9 bases from V and 4 from J, leaving 11 bases between them. The CDR3 is CASRRGPDTQYF. CDR3 sequence (DNA): TGTGCCAGCCGGAGGGGCCCAGATACGCAGTATTTT.

This clone is a singleton in its sample. The V call is TRBV5-5, the J call TRBJ1-3; a possible D gene is TRBD1 (5 bases). V dropped 4 bases and J dropped 6 bases, with 11 bases sitting between them. CDR3 size: 13 residues. In germline, CDR1 is SGHKS, CDR2 YYEKEE (reference sequence). The CDR3 region is CASSLIRANTIYF. For the CDR3, the DNA is TGTGCCAGCAGCCTTATCAGGGCAAACACCATATATTTT.

About this clone: The same CDR3 arises from other DNA sequences in this sample as well. The gene calls are TRBV11-2 and TRBJ2-7; D gene unclear. Germline assignment: CDR1 SGHAT and CDR2 FQNNGV. V lost 1 base to trimming and J lost 2 bases, with 6 bases between them. This CDR3 spans 13 amino acids. CDR3 nucleotides: TGTGCCAGCAGCTTAGGACAAACCTACGAGCAGTACGTC. Translating it yields CASSLGQTYEQYV.

In its sample, this clone was seen once. The chain combines TRBV7-2 with TRBJ2-3; D is unresolved. There are 12 residues in the CDR3. Trimming took 4 bases from V and 2 from J, leaving 4 bases between them. Germline V gene data show CDR1 as SGHTA and CDR2 as FQGNSA. The CDR3 here is CASSYTTDTQYF. In DNA, the CDR3 is TGTGCCAGCAGCTACACCACAGATACGCAGTATTTT.

This clone was seen a single time. J is TRBJ2-2 and V is TRBV19; perhaps TRBD1 as D (5 bases). The CDR3 contains 13 residues. Trimming cost V 9 bases and J 5 bases, with 13 bases left between them. Germline CDR1 is LNHDA and CDR2 is SQIVND (reference sequence). CDR3 sequence (DNA): TGTGCCAGCGATAGGGGTGGGACCGGGGAGCTGTTTTTT. Its protein product is CASDRGGTGELFF.

Concerning this clone: Germline and junction disagree at one end, which may indicate a read error. The J gene is TRBJ1-1, the V gene TRBV5-1, with TRBD1 matching 9 bases. The CDR3 loop spans 14 amino acids. The germline gives CDR1 SGHRS, CDR2 YFSETQ. Here the CDR3 reads CASSLQGASTEAFF. The CDR3 DNA sequence: TGTGCCAGCAGCTTACAGGGGGCGTCGACTGAAGCTTTCTTT.

The rearrangement links TRBV28 to TRBJ1-6; the match to TRBD1 covers 7 bases. V shed 6 bases, J shed 8 bases, and the junction held 7 bases outside the gene matches. The CDR3 sequence is 14 residues long. Germline V gives CDR1 MDHEN, CDR2 SYDVKM. In DNA, the CDR3 is TGTGCCAGCAGCGCCGGGACAGTAGATTCACCCCTCCACTTT. As protein: CASSAGTVDSPLHF.